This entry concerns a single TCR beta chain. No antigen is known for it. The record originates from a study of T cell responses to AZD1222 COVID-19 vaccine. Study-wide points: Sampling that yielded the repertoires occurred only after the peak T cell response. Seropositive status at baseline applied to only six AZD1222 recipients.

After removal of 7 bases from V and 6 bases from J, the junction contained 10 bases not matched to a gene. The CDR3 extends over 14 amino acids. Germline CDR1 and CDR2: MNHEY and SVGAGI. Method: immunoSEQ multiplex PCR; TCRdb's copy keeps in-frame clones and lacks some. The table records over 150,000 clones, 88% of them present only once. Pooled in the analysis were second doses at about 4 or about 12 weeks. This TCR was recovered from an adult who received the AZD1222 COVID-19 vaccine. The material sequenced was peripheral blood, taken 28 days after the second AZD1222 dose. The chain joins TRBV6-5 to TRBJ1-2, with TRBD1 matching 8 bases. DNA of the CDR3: TGTGCCAGCACCTCATTGGGACAGGCGAATGGCTACACCTTC. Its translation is CASTSLGQANGYTF.